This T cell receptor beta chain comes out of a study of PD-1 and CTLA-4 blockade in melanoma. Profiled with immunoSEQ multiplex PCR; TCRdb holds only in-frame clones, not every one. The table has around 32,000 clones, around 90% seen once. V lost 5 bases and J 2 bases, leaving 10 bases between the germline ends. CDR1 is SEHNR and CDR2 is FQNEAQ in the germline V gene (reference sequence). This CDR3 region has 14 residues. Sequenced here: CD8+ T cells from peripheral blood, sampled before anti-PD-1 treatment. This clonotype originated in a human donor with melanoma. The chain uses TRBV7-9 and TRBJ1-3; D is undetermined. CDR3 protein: CASSPRDPGNTIYF. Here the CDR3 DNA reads TGTGCCAGCAGCCCCCGTGACCCTGGAAACACCATATATTTT. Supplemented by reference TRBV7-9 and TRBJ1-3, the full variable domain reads DTGVSQNPRHKITKRGQNVTFRCDPISEHNRLYWYRQTLGQGPEFLTYFQNEAQLEKSRLLSDRFSAERPKGSFSTLEIQRTEQGDSAMYLCASSPRDPGNTIYFGEGSWLTVV.